This record concerns one TCR beta chain sequence. No antigen is known for it. The junction differs from germline at one of its ends, possibly a read error. Every one of the patients relapsed after autologous stem cell transplantation (brentuximab vedotin exposure was variable). Per germline, CDR1 WNHNN and CDR2 SYGVQD (reference sequence). CDR3 length: 15 residues. The sample is drawn from a study of PD-1 blockade in classical Hodgkin lymphoma. Study results and limitations: Compared with baseline, CD4+ but not CD8+ TCR diversity had risen significantly by C4D1.

The assay was immunoSEQ multiplex PCR, and TCRdb's table has in-frame clones only and misses some. In the table there are around 20,000 clones, roughly 77% of which are singletons. Specimen: peripheral blood mononuclear cells (PBMCs), collected before the second cycle of nivolumab. This rearrangement joins TRBV10-1 to TRBJ2-3; TRBD1 matches 8 bases. The source is a human donor with classical Hodgkin lymphoma. The CDR3 bases are TGCGCCAGTAGTGACAGGGGCGCTAGCACAGATACGCAGTATTTT. Encoded protein: CASSDRGASTDTQYF.